Below are 25 T cell receptor beta chains sequenced from a single sample in a study of shared clonotypes between healthy human individuals. Sequencing used immunoSEQ multiplex PCR; TCRdb keeps in-frame clones, though not all of them. In the table there are more than 400,000 clones, over 70% of which are singletons. Sequenced material: PBMCs. The receptors were sampled from a woman in her 40s in good health. Some clones in this sample may be carry-over from other donors' samples.

The chain joins TRBV7-8 to TRBJ2-3, with D uncertain. Trimming took 1 base from V and 5 from J, leaving 1 base between them. CDR3 length: 11 amino acids. CDR1 SGHVS and CDR2 FQNEAQ come from the germline V gene. This chain's CDR3 is CASSLEDTQYF. The CDR3 bases are TGTGCCAGCAGCTTAGAAGATACGCAGTATTTT.

The V call is TRBV5-1, the J call TRBJ2-3, with a weak D call TRBD2 (5 bases). The germline CDR1 and CDR2 sequences are SGHRS and YFSETQ. V was clipped by 2 bases and J by 1 base, with 14 bases between them. This CDR3 has 16 residues. The CDR3 sequence is CASSFMPPGGTDTQYF. DNA for the CDR3: TGCGCCAGCAGCTTTATGCCTCCCGGGGGCACAGATACGCAGTATTTT.

The V gene is TRBV7-9, the J gene TRBJ1-1; D is possibly TRBD1 (6 bases). The CDR3 is made up of 13 amino acids. Trimming removed 2 bases at V and 5 bases at J, with 9 bases between. Germline V CDR1 and CDR2: SEHNR, FQNEAQ (reference sequence). This chain's CDR3 is CASSLQQGTEAFF. The CDR3 DNA reads TGTGCCAGCAGCTTACAACAGGGAACTGAAGCTTTCTTT.

This CDR3 is CASSQEIGPTDTQYF. In nucleotides, the CDR3 is TGTGCCAGCAGCCAAGAGATAGGACCCACAGATACGCAGTATTTT. This chain connects TRBV4-2 to TRBJ2-3; D call uncertain. V lost 0 bases and J lost 2, with 9 bases in between. Germline V gene lookup returns CDR1 LGHNA and CDR2 YNFKEQ. CDR3 length: 15 residues.

The J gene is TRBJ2-7, the V gene TRBV2; 8 nucleotides agree with TRBD1. The CDR3 has 14 amino acids. Germline V gene sequence: CDR1 SNHLY, CDR2 FYNNEI. Trimming removed 4 bases from V and 4 bases from J; junction bases left unmatched: 6. As DNA, the CDR3 is TGTGCCAGCAGTGCAGGGGGCGGTTGGTACGAGCAGTACTTC. Its translation: CASSAGGGWYEQYF.

This clone was counted only a few times. This rearrangement joins TRBV19 to TRBJ1-3; maybe TRBD1 (5 bases). Trimming shortened V by 7 bases and J by 5 bases, and 15 bases separated the two germline ends. The CDR3 is made up of 14 amino acids. In germline, CDR1 is LNHDA, CDR2 SQIVND (reference sequence). CDR3 in amino acids: CASTKGTARNTIYF. The CDR3 DNA reads as TGTGCCAGTACCAAAGGGACGGCTAGAAACACCATATATTTT. Combining the CDR3 with reference TRBV19 and TRBJ1-3 gives the whole variable domain DGGITQSPKYLFRKEGQNVTLSCEQNLNHDAMYWYRQDPGQGLRLIYYSQIVNDFQKGDIAEGYSVSREKKESFPLTVTSAQKNPTAFYLCASTKGTARNTIYFGEGSWLTVV.

The J gene is TRBJ1-1, the V gene TRBV6-6, with 8 nucleotides matching TRBD1. The germline V gene encodes CDR1 MNHNY and CDR2 SVGAGI (reference sequence). This CDR3 spans 15 amino acids. V was pared by 5 bases and J by 0 bases, with 5 bases of the junction left unmatched. CDR3 protein: CASSNRQGMNTEAFF. Here the CDR3 DNA reads TGTGCCAGCAGTAACCGACAGGGGATGAACACTGAAGCTTTCTTT.

The rearrangement links TRBV5-1 to TRBJ1-4; D gene uncertain. V shed 0 bases and J shed 5 bases, with 8 bases lying between them. The CDR3 runs 14 residues. From germline, CDR1 is SGHRS and CDR2 YFSETQ. The DNA for the CDR3 is TGCGCCAGCAGCTTGGCCCGCGGCAATGAAAAACTGTTTTTT. This encodes CASSLARGNEKLFF.

This clone appeared once. The V call is TRBV7-9, the J call TRBJ2-2; D is unclear. The ends were cut back, 4 bases at V and 5 bases at J, with 11 bases in the middle. Germline values: CDR1 SEHNR, CDR2 FQNEAQ (reference sequence). This CDR3 region has 14 residues. The CDR3 sequence: CASSWEIVTGELFF. DNA of the CDR3: TGTGCCAGCAGCTGGGAAATTGTGACCGGGGAGCTGTTTTTT.

In the case of this clone: This likely came from a read error, as a far larger clone is one base away. The identical CDR3 is also encoded by other nucleotide sequences in the sample. This rearrangement joins TRBV10-3 to TRBJ1-1; tentatively, D is TRBD1 (5 bases). V was trimmed by 4 bases and J by 0 bases, leaving 9 bases between them. The germline gives CDR1 ENHRY, CDR2 SYGVKD. The length of the CDR3 is 14 residues. CDR3 sequence reads: CAISAGTVNTEAFF. CDR3 DNA: TGTGCCATCAGTGCCGGGACGGTGAACACTGAAGCTTTCTTT.

The chain employs TRBV27 and TRBJ2-3, with 12 bases matching TRBD2. The CDR3 is 15 residues long. Germline-derived CDR1 and CDR2 are MNHEY and SMNVEV (reference sequence). Losses at the gene ends were 3 bases for V and 4 bases for J; bases not matched to a gene: 2. The CDR3 bases are TGTGCCAGCAGTTTTGGACTAGCGGGACCAGATACGCAGTATTTT. As protein: CASSFGLAGPDTQYF.

This rearrangement joins TRBV7-9 to TRBJ1-1; weak D call: TRBD1 (5 bases). From germline, CDR1 is SEHNR and CDR2 FQNEAQ (reference sequence). The length of the CDR3 is 13 residues. Between the trimmed V and J ends, which lost 1 base and 10 bases, there was a span of 13 bases. DNA of the CDR3: TGTGCCAGCAGCTTAGGGGACTCGAAGAGAGCTTTCTTT. This translates into CASSLGDSKRAFF.

Here the CDR3 DNA reads TGCGCCAGCAGCTTGGGTACTCTGTCCGGCGGGAGGTCCTACGAGCAGTACTTC. Translated, it gives CASSLGTLSGGRSYEQYF. V usage is TRBV5-1 and J usage is TRBJ2-7; 8 bases are a match to TRBD2. Trimming at V came to 0 bases and at J to 1 base, leaving 12 bases not matched to a gene. The CDR3 length is 18 residues. CDR1 and CDR2 from the germline V gene are SGHRS and YFSETQ.

The chain is built from TRBV27 and TRBJ1-1; TRBD1 is a possible D gene (5 bases). Germline V gene data show CDR1 as MNHEY and CDR2 as SMNVEV (reference sequence). The V end was cut by 5 bases, the J end by 5 bases, with 15 bases between. This CDR3 is 14 amino acids long. CDR3 in DNA: TGTGCCAGCAGTCCCCGGGGGAGATATACTGAAGCTTTCTTT. Translation gives CASSPRGRYTEAFF.

The rearrangement links TRBV19 to TRBJ1-1; the D gene is possibly TRBD1 (5 bases). V shed 4 bases and J shed 5 bases, with 14 bases lying between them. Germline assignment: CDR1 LNHDA and CDR2 SQIVND (reference sequence). This CDR3 contains 14 residues. The DNA of the CDR3 is TGTGCCAGTAGTAAGGGGACGGCGAGGACTGAAGCTTTCTTT. Translated, it gives CASSKGTARTEAFF.

The rearrangement links TRBV11-2 to TRBJ2-7; no reliable D call. Germline loops: CDR1 SGHAT, CDR2 FQNNGV. Between the trimmed V and J ends, which lost 1 base and 2 bases, there was a span of 6 bases. This CDR3 region has 13 residues. CDR3: CASSLARPYEQYF. The CDR3 DNA follows: TGTGCCAGCAGCTTAGCAAGACCCTACGAGCAGTACTTC.

The chain combines TRBV6-6 with TRBJ2-7, with a possible D match to TRBD2 (5 bases). Trimming removed 2 bases from V and 3 bases from J, with 11 bases in between. From germline, CDR1 is MNHNY and CDR2 SVGAGI (reference sequence). The CDR3 length is 14 residues. The CDR3 DNA reads TGTGCCAGCAGTTACAAGGCCGGGAACTACGAGCAGTACTTC. This encodes CASSYKAGNYEQYF.

The chain combines TRBV7-6 with TRBJ2-7; D ambiguous. V gave up 3 bases and J gave up 6 bases, with 21 bases separating them. CDR1 is SGHVS and CDR2 is FNYEAQ in the germline V gene. The CDR3 runs 16 residues. The CDR3 sequence: CASSLGSYTLSGEQYF. The CDR3 nucleotides are TGTGCCAGCAGCTTGGGGTCCTACACCCTTTCGGGCGAGCAGTACTTC.

This clone is a singleton in its sample. The chain links TRBV5-6 to TRBJ2-1; no firm D call. V dropped 0 bases and J dropped 7 bases, with 8 bases sitting between them. The germline CDR1 and CDR2 sequences are SGHDT and YYEEEE. The CDR3 is 13 residues long. This CDR3 reads CASSLGRRNEQFF. DNA for the CDR3: TGTGCCAGCAGCTTGGGACGGAGAAATGAGCAGTTCTTC.

This rearrangement joins TRBV5-4 to TRBJ1-1; no clear D. CDR3 length: 12 amino acids. Germline V lookup: CDR1 SGHNT, CDR2 YYREEE (reference sequence). V was cut by 1 base and J by 2 bases, with 3 bases left in between. The CDR3 DNA reads TGTGCCAGCAGCTTGTATAACACTGAAGCTTTCTTT. This gives the protein CASSLYNTEAFF.

CDR3 sequence (DNA): TGTGCCAGCAGCTTAGCCCCAGCGGGAGTCCCTGCAGATACGCAGTATTTT. It codes for CASSLAPAGVPADTQYF. The genes are TRBV7-6 and TRBJ2-3; 8 bases match TRBD2. Per germline, CDR1 SGHVS and CDR2 FNYEAQ. V trimming: 0 bases; J trimming: 4 bases; junction bases outside the gene matches: 9. The CDR3 has 17 amino acids.

V and J are TRBV13 and TRBJ2-5, with D perhaps assigned TRBD1 or TRBD2 (6 bases each). The V end was cut by 5 bases, the J end by 5 bases, with 18 bases between. Germline V gene data show CDR1 as PRHDT and CDR2 as FYEKMQ (reference sequence). The CDR3 has 15 amino acids. CDR3 sequence reads: CASSTPRGVLETQYF. The CDR3 DNA follows: TGTGCCAGCAGCACACCTAGGGGGGTACTGGAGACCCAGTACTTC.

This rearrangement joins TRBV2 to TRBJ2-5; possibly TRBD2 for D (5 bases). Trimming removed 5 bases from V and 5 bases from J, with 15 bases in between. CDR3 length: 14 residues. CDR1 and CDR2 from the germline V gene are SNHLY and FYNNEI. CDR3 sequence: CASSSDSSKETQYF. The CDR3 DNA reads as TGTGCCAGCAGTTCGGACTCCTCCAAGGAGACCCAGTACTTC.

The chain has TRBV5-4 and TRBJ2-1, with 8 nucleotides matching TRBD1. Unmatched junction bases numbered 3, after V lost 0 bases and J lost 4 bases. The CDR3 sequence is 15 residues long. Per germline, CDR1 SGHNT and CDR2 YYREEE (reference sequence). For the CDR3, the DNA is TGTGCCAGCAGCTTGGGGGGACAGGAGTACAATGAGCAGTTCTTC. It specifies CASSLGGQEYNEQFF.

The sample holds a few counts of this clone. Given a much more abundant clone one base away, this may be a read error. The chain recombines TRBV9 with TRBJ2-5; D not resolved. The CDR3 extends over 15 amino acids. Germline CDR1 is SGDLS and CDR2 is YYNGEE. Trimming pared 4 bases from V and 5 bases from J, leaving 18 bases between. CDR3 amino acids: CASSPINSWLETQYF. CDR3 in DNA: TGTGCCAGCAGCCCAATAAACAGTTGGTTGGAGACCCAGTACTTC.